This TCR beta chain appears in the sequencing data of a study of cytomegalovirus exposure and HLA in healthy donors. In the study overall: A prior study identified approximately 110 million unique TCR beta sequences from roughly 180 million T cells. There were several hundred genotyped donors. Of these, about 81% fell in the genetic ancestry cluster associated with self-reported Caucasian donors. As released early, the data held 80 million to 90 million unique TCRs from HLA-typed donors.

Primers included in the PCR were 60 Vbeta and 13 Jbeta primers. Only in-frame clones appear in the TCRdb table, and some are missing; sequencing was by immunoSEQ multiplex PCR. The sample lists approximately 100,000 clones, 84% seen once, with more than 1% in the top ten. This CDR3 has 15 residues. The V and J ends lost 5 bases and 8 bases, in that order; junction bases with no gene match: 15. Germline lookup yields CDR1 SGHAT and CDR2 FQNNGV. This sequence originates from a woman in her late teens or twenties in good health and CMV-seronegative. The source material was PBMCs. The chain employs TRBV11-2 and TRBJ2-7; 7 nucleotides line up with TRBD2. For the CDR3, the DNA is TGTGCCAGCAGCCCTAGGGTACCGGGAGCGGGGCAGCAGTACTTC. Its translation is CASSPRVPGAGQQYF.